This T cell receptor beta chain emerged from a study of technical replicates of blood from a handful of donors. Clones were sequenced by immunoSEQ multiplex PCR, and TCRdb holds only the in-frame ones, with some missing. The table has 55,000 to 75,000 clones, 91% seen once. V lost 3 bases and J 2 bases, leaving 11 bases between the germline ends. The CDR3 loop spans 15 amino acids. Per germline, CDR1 LNHDA and CDR2 SQIVND (reference sequence). Sequences were obtained from PBMCs. This chain joins TRBV19 and TRBJ1-5, with TRBD1 as a possible D gene (6 bases). The TCR comes from a human donor in good health. Some clones in this sample may be carry-over from other donors' samples. The CDR3 region is CASSIFAGGNQPQHF. The CDR3 coding sequence is TGTGCCAGTAGTATCTTCGCAGGGGGCAATCAGCCCCAGCATTTT.